This TCR beta chain was captured in a study of shared clonotypes between healthy human individuals. This clone came up once. Antigen specificity is unknown. Assay used: immunoSEQ multiplex PCR; TCRdb lists only in-frame clones, some missing. The sample has 2,500,000 or so clones; less than 95% are singletons. Trimming took 2 bases from V and 8 from J, leaving 22 bases between them. CDR1 SGDLS and CDR2 YYNGEE come from the germline V gene. The CDR3 spans 16 residues. General study results and limits: When naive CD4 clonotypes were compared across a handful of donors, roughly 4.9% were shared.

Sequencing was performed on naive CD4+ T cells from PBMCs. Subset: CD45RA+ positively selected. The origin of this receptor is a man between 18 and 29 years old in good health. Some clones in this sample may be carry-over from other donors' samples. V and J are TRBV9 and TRBJ1-2; D is possibly TRBD1 (6 bases). In nucleotides, the CDR3 is TGTGCCAGCAGCGTCCTCTCCGCGGGGGGGGCAAGCGGCTACACCTTC. Amino acids: CASSVLSAGGASGYTF.